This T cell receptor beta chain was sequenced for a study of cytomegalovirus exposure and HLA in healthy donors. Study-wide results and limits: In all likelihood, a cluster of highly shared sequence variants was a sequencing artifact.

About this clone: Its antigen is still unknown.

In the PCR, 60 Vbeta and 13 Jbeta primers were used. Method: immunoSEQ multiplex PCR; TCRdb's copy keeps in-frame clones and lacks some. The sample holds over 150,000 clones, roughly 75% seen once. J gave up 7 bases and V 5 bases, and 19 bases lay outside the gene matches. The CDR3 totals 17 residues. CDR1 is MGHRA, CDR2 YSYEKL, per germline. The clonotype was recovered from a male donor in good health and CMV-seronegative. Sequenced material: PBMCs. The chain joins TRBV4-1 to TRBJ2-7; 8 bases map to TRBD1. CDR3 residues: CASSERGRQGFPGEQYF. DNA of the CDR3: TGCGCCAGCAGCGAAAGGGGGCGACAGGGGTTCCCCGGAGAGCAGTACTTC.